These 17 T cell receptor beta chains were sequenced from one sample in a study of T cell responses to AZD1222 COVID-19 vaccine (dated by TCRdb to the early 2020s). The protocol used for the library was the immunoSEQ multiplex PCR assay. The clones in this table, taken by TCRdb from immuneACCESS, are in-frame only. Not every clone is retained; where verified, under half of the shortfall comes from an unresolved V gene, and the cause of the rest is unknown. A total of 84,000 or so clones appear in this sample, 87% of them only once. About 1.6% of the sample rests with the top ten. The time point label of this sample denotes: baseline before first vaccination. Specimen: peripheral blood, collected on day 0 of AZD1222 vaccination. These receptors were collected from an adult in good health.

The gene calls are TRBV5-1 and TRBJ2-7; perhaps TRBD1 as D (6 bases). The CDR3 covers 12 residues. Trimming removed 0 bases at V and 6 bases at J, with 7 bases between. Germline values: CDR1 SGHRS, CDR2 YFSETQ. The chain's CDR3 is CASSLDRAEQYF. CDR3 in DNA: TGCGCCAGCAGCTTGGACAGGGCCGAGCAGTACTTC.

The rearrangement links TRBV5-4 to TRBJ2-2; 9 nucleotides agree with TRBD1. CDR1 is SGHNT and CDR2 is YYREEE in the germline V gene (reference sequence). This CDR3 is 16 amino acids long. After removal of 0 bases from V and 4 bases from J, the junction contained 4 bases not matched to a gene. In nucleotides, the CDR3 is TGTGCCAGCAGCTTGGGGGGACAGGGCGGCACCGGGGAGCTGTTTTTT. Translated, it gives CASSLGGQGGTGELFF.

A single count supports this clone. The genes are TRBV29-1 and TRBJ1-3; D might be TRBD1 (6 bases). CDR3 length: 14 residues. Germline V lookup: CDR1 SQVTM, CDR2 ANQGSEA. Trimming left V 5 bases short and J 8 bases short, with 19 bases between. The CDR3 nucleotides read TGCAGCGTTCAACTAACAGGGTTCAGAGACACCATATATTTT. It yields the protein CSVQLTGFRDTIYF.

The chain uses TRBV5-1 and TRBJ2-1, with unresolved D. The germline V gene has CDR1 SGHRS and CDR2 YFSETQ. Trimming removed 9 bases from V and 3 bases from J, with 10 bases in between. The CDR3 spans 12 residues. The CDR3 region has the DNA TGCGCCACCCCACGTAGCTACAATGAGCAGTTCTTC. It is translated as CATPRSYNEQFF.

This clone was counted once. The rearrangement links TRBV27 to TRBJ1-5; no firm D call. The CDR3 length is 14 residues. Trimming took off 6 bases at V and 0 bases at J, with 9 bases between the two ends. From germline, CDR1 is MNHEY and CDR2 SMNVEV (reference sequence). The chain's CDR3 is CASRRGLSNQPQHF. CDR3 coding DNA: TGTGCCAGCAGACGCGGTCTTAGCAATCAGCCCCAGCATTTT.

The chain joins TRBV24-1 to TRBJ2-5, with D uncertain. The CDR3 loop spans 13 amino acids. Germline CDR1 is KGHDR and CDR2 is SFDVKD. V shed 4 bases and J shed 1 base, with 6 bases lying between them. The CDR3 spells CATSEGSQETQYF. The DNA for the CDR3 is TGTGCCACCAGTGAAGGCAGCCAAGAGACCCAGTACTTC.

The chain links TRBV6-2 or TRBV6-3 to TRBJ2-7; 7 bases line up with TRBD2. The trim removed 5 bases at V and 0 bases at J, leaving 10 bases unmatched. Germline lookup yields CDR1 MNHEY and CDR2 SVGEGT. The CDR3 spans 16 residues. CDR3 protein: CASSRWLRGSSYEQYF. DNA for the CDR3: TGTGCCAGCAGTCGATGGTTACGCGGGAGCTCCTACGAGCAGTACTTC.

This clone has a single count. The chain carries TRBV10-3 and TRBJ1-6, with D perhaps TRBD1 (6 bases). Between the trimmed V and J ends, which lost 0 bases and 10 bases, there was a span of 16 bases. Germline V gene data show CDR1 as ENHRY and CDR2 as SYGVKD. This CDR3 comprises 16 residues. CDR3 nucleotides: TGTGCCATCAGTGAGTCCCCCTCAGGGGCGAGCTCACCCCTCCACTTT. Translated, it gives CAISESPSGASSPLHF.

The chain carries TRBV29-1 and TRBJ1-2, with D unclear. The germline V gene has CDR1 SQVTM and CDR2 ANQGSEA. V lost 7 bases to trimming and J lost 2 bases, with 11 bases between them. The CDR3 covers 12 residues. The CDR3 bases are TGCAGCGGATTACAGAGCAACTATGGCTACACCTTC. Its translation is CSGLQSNYGYTF.

The CDR3 loop is CASSRTGDRSEAFF. CDR3 coding DNA: TGTGCCAGCAGCCGAACAGGGGATAGGTCTGAAGCTTTCTTT. The chain employs TRBV14 and TRBJ1-1; 7 nucleotides line up with TRBD1. Per germline, CDR1 SGHDN and CDR2 FVKESK. Trimming took 4 bases from V and 6 from J; bases not matched to a gene: 8. CDR3 length: 14 residues.

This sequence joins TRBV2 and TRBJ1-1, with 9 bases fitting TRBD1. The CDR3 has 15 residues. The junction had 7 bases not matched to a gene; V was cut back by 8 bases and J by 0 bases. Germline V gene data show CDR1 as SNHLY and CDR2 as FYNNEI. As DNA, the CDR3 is TGTGCCAGCCTGTTGAGGACAGGGGTGAACACTGAAGCTTTCTTT. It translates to CASLLRTGVNTEAFF.

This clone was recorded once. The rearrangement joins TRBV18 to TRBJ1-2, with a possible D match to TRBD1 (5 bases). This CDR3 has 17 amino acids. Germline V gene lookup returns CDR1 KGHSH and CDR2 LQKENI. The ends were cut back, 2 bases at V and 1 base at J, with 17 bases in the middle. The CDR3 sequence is CASSPGGDVGYNYGYTF. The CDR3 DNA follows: TGTGCCAGCTCACCAGGGGGAGATGTTGGCTATAACTATGGCTACACCTTC.

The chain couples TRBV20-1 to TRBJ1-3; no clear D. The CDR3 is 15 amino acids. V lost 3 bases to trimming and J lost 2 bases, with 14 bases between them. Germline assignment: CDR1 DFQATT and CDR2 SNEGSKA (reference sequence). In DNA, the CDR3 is TGCAGTGCTAGTACGGTTGAGAGGGCTGGAAACACCATATATTTT. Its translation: CSASTVERAGNTIYF.

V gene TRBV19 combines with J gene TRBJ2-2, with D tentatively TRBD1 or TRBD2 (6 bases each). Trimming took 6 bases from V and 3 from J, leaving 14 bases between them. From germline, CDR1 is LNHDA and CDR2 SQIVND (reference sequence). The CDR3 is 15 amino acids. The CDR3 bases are TGTGCCAGTAGCCGTAGGGGGGTTGACACCGGGGAGCTGTTTTTT. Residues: CASSRRGVDTGELFF.

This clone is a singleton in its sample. CDR3 in amino acids: CASRVRPGHSQPQHF. Here the CDR3 DNA reads TGTGCCAGCAGAGTGAGACCCGGCCACAGCCAGCCCCAGCATTTT. The chain uses TRBV6-5 and TRBJ1-5; D is uncertain. This CDR3 spans 15 amino acids. CDR1 and CDR2 (germline): MNHEY, SVGAGI. Trimming pared 6 bases from V and 7 bases from J, leaving 19 bases between.

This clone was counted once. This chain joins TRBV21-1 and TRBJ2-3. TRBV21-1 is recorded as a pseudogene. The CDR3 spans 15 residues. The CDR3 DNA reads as TGTGCCAGCAGTGAGGGGCTCGCCGAAGGAGATACGCAGTATTTT. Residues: CASSEGLAEGDTQYF.

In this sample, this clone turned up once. Here the CDR3 reads CASSLALAEGEQFF. CDR3 nucleotides: TGTGCCAGCAGCTTAGCGCTAGCAGAGGGGGAGCAGTTCTTC. This chain links TRBV11-3 with TRBJ2-1, with D perhaps assigned TRBD1 or TRBD2 (5 bases each). V lost 1 base and J 10 bases, leaving 14 bases between the germline ends. The CDR3 runs to 14 residues. Germline V gives CDR1 SGHNT, CDR2 YENEEA.